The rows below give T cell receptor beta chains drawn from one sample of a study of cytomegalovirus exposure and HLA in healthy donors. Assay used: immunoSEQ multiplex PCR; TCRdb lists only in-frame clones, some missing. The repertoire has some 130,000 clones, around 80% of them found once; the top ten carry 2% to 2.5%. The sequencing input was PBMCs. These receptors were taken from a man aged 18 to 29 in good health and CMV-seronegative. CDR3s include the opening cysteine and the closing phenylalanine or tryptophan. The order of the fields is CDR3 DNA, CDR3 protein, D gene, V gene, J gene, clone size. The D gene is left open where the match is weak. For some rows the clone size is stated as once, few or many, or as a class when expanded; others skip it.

CDR3 DNA: TGTGCCAGCAGCTTACGAGATCTGACCTACAATGAGCAGTTCTTC
CDR3 protein: CASSLRDLTYNEQFF
D gene: NA
V gene: TRBV7-2
J gene: TRBJ2-1
clone size: NA

CDR3 DNA: TGTGCCATCAGCGAACAGACAGGGGCAGATACGCAGTATTTT
CDR3 protein: CAISEQTGADTQYF
D gene: TRBD1
V gene: TRBV10-3
J gene: TRBJ2-3
clone size: NA

CDR3 DNA: TGTGCCTGGACACCGGGACAGGGGGCACAAGGCTACACCTTC
CDR3 protein: CAWTPGQGAQGYTF
D gene: TRBD1
V gene: TRBV30
J gene: TRBJ1-2
clone size: NA

CDR3 DNA: TGTGCCAGCAGTTTAAGAGGGAGGGGCACCGGGGAGCTGTTTTTT
CDR3 protein: CASSLRGRGTGELFF
D gene: TRBD2
V gene: TRBV27
J gene: TRBJ2-2
clone size: NA

CDR3 DNA: TGTGCCAGCAAAAGGGACAGGGGCACTGAAGCTTTCTTT
CDR3 protein: CASKRDRGTEAFF
D gene: TRBD1
V gene: TRBV6-4
J gene: TRBJ1-1
clone size: few

CDR3 DNA: TGTGCCAGCAGTTACCCCCGGGGCGGGGTAAGGCACGAGCAGTACTTC
CDR3 protein: CASSYPRGGVRHEQYF
D gene: NA
V gene: TRBV6-6
J gene: TRBJ2-7
clone size: NA

CDR3 DNA: TGTGCCAGCAGCCTCATCGGAAGTCTAGAAAGGGATCAGGGGATAACCTACGAGCAGTACTTC
CDR3 protein: CASSLIGSLERDQGITYEQYF
D gene: NA
V gene: TRBV13
J gene: TRBJ2-7
clone size: NA

CDR3 DNA: TGTGCCAGCAGCTCCCAGGCGGGTGCGAACACCGGGGAGCTGTTTTTT
CDR3 protein: CASSSQAGANTGELFF
D gene: NA
V gene: TRBV7-3
J gene: TRBJ2-2
clone size: NA

CDR3 DNA: TGTGCCAGCAGCCCCGATGACAGGGACACCGGGGAGCTGTTTTTT
CDR3 protein: CASSPDDRDTGELFF
D gene: TRBD1
V gene: TRBV7-3
J gene: TRBJ2-2
clone size: NA

CDR3 DNA: TGCGCCAGCAGCCCCGGACTAGCGGGAGGGAACACCGGGGAGCTGTTTTTT
CDR3 protein: CASSPGLAGGNTGELFF
D gene: TRBD2
V gene: TRBV5-1
J gene: TRBJ2-2
clone size: few

CDR3 DNA: TGTGCCAGCAGCTTGGTGGCGGGGGTTCGAGAGACCCAGTACTTC
CDR3 protein: CASSLVAGVRETQYF
D gene: TRBD2
V gene: TRBV5-6
J gene: TRBJ2-5
clone size: NA

CDR3 DNA: TGTGCCAGCAGTGAACGGCTATCGGGAGAGGCAACAGATACGCAGTATTTT
CDR3 protein: CASSERLSGEATDTQYF
D gene: NA
V gene: TRBV2
J gene: TRBJ2-3
clone size: NA

CDR3 DNA: TGTGCCAGCAGCCAAGATCAAGCCCTTGGGCAGCCTAATGAAAAACTGTTTTTT
CDR3 protein: CASSQDQALGQPNEKLFF
D gene: NA
V gene: TRBV4-2
J gene: TRBJ1-4
clone size: few

CDR3 DNA: TGTGCCAGCAGCTTAGGGCGGGGCCACTACAATGAGCAGTTCTTC
CDR3 protein: CASSLGRGHYNEQFF
D gene: NA
V gene: TRBV7-3
J gene: TRBJ2-1
clone size: NA

CDR3 DNA: TGTGCCAGCAGAGGGCAGACAGGGAACACTGAAGCTTTCTTT
CDR3 protein: CASRGQTGNTEAFF
D gene: NA
V gene: TRBV13
J gene: TRBJ1-1
clone size: few

CDR3 DNA: TGTGCCAGCACACCCGAACAGGGGGCCTATCAGCCCCAGCATTTT
CDR3 protein: CASTPEQGAYQPQHF
D gene: TRBD1
V gene: TRBV6-6
J gene: TRBJ1-5
clone size: NA

CDR3 DNA: TGTGCCAGCAGCGTAGGTGGGGGACAGGGCAACTATGGCTACACCTTC
CDR3 protein: CASSVGGGQGNYGYTF
D gene: TRBD1
V gene: TRBV9
J gene: TRBJ1-2
clone size: NA

CDR3 DNA: TGTGCCAGCAGCTTAAACTCCGACATACAAGAGACCCAGTACTTC
CDR3 protein: CASSLNSDIQETQYF
D gene: NA
V gene: TRBV7-3
J gene: TRBJ2-5
clone size: NA

CDR3 DNA: TGTGCCAGCAGTGAAGCGCCTAGCGGGATGGGTAATGAGCAGTTCTTC
CDR3 protein: CASSEAPSGMGNEQFF
D gene: TRBD2
V gene: TRBV2
J gene: TRBJ2-1
clone size: NA

CDR3 DNA: TGTGCCAGCTTCAGGGTCCCTCCCACTAGCGGGAAGGACGAGCAGTACTTC
CDR3 protein: CASFRVPPTSGKDEQYF
D gene: TRBD2
V gene: TRBV2
J gene: TRBJ2-7
clone size: NA

CDR3 DNA: TGCGCCAGCAGCCCCCGGGAAGCAGATACGCAGTATTTT
CDR3 protein: CASSPREADTQYF
D gene: NA
V gene: TRBV4-3
J gene: TRBJ2-3
clone size: few

CDR3 DNA: TGCAGCGCTCAGTACATAAATGAGCAGTTCTTC
CDR3 protein: CSAQYINEQFF
D gene: NA
V gene: TRBV29-1
J gene: TRBJ2-1
clone size: NA

CDR3 DNA: TGTGCCAGCAGCCAAGATTGGGCAGCCTCTGGAAACACCATATATTTT
CDR3 protein: CASSQDWAASGNTIYF
D gene: NA
V gene: TRBV4-2
J gene: TRBJ1-3
clone size: once

CDR3 DNA: TGTGCCAGCAGCGTAGCCCCCGGACAGAGCCAAGAGACCCAGTACTTC
CDR3 protein: CASSVAPGQSQETQYF
D gene: NA
V gene: TRBV9
J gene: TRBJ2-5
clone size: NA

CDR3 DNA: TGTGCCAGTAGTAACCACAGGGGGCGATTAGGAGAGACCCAGTACTTC
CDR3 protein: CASSNHRGRLGETQYF
D gene: TRBD1
V gene: TRBV19
J gene: TRBJ2-5
clone size: NA

CDR3 DNA: TGCGCCAGCAGCCACTCGGGACTAGCGGGATTTATCGGGGAGCTGTTTTTT
CDR3 protein: CASSHSGLAGFIGELFF
D gene: TRBD2
V gene: TRBV4-1
J gene: TRBJ2-2
clone size: NA

CDR3 DNA: TGTGCCAGCAGCGGCAGGAAGCCCCCGATACACAATGAGCAGTTCTTC
CDR3 protein: CASSGRKPPIHNEQFF
D gene: NA
V gene: TRBV7-6
J gene: TRBJ2-1
clone size: once

CDR3 DNA: TGTGCCAGCAGCTTAAGTGAGGCCGGGGAGCTGTTTTTT
CDR3 protein: CASSLSEAGELFF
D gene: NA
V gene: TRBV7-6
J gene: TRBJ2-2
clone size: NA

CDR3 DNA: TGTGCCAGCAGTTATCTTCCGGGACAGGGTAATGAAAAACTGTTTTTT
CDR3 protein: CASSYLPGQGNEKLFF
D gene: TRBD1
V gene: TRBV6-6
J gene: TRBJ1-4
clone size: few

CDR3 DNA: TGTGCCAGCAGCTCGTCCCTAGCGGGAGGAAGGAATGAGCAGTTCTTC
CDR3 protein: CASSSSLAGGRNEQFF
D gene: TRBD2
V gene: TRBV7-9
J gene: TRBJ2-1
clone size: NA

CDR3 DNA: TGTGCCATCAGTGGGGACTCTAATTCACCCCTCCACTTT
CDR3 protein: CAISGDSNSPLHF
D gene: NA
V gene: TRBV10-3
J gene: TRBJ1-6
clone size: NA

CDR3 DNA: TGTGCCAGCAGCTACCCTGATTGGCCCCAGCATTTT
CDR3 protein: CASSYPDWPQHF
D gene: NA
V gene: TRBV6-1
J gene: TRBJ1-5
clone size: NA

CDR3 DNA: TGTGCCAGCAGTGTGAGGGGAGGACAGGGGGGAAACATTCAGTACTTC
CDR3 protein: CASSVRGGQGGNIQYF
D gene: TRBD1
V gene: TRBV5-4
J gene: TRBJ2-4
clone size: few

CDR3 DNA: TGTGCCAGCAGTTGGGCTGGCGATGAGCAGTTCTTC
CDR3 protein: CASSWAGDEQFF
D gene: NA
V gene: TRBV6-1
J gene: TRBJ2-1
clone size: few

CDR3 DNA: TGTGCCAGCAGTTTGGGACAGTTAGAGACCCAGTACTTC
CDR3 protein: CASSLGQLETQYF
D gene: TRBD1
V gene: TRBV28
J gene: TRBJ2-5
clone size: NA

CDR3 DNA: TGTGCCATCAGTGGACGGCCGGCGGGTATCACCGGGGAGCTGTTTTTT
CDR3 protein: CAISGRPAGITGELFF
D gene: NA
V gene: TRBV10-3
J gene: TRBJ2-2
clone size: NA

CDR3 DNA: TGTGCCAGCAGCTTGAGGCAGGGTACGGAAAAACTGTTTTTT
CDR3 protein: CASSLRQGTEKLFF
D gene: NA
V gene: TRBV13
J gene: TRBJ1-4
clone size: NA

CDR3 DNA: TGCGCCAGCAGGCCAGGGGGTCATGGGGCCAACGTCCTGACTTTC
CDR3 protein: CASRPGGHGANVLTF
D gene: TRBD1
V gene: TRBV5-1
J gene: TRBJ2-6
clone size: once

CDR3 DNA: TGTGCCAGCAGATTACAGGGGGCGGTGGATGAAAAACTGTTTTTT
CDR3 protein: CASRLQGAVDEKLFF
D gene: TRBD1
V gene: TRBV28
J gene: TRBJ1-4
clone size: once

CDR3 DNA: TGTGCCAGCTCACGAGCAACAGGGGGCCAGCCCCAGCATTTT
CDR3 protein: CASSRATGGQPQHF
D gene: TRBD1
V gene: TRBV18
J gene: TRBJ1-5
clone size: NA

CDR3 DNA: TGTGCCAGCAGCTTAGGACAAAACACTGAAGCTTTCTTT
CDR3 protein: CASSLGQNTEAFF
D gene: NA
V gene: TRBV7-2
J gene: TRBJ1-1
clone size: NA

CDR3 DNA: TGTGCCAGCAGTTATACAACACAGGGTGGAAACATTCAGTACTTC
CDR3 protein: CASSYTTQGGNIQYF
D gene: NA
V gene: TRBV6-5
J gene: TRBJ2-4
clone size: NA